This is a list of T cell receptor beta chains from one sample in a study of OX40 agonist ivuxolimab in advanced cancers. The table came from immunoSEQ multiplex PCR; TCRdb's copy has only in-frame clones and leaves some out. The sample holds 90,000 or so clones, roughly 89% seen once. The sequences come from CD4+ or CD8+ T cells sorted from blood, collected in a trial of the OX40 agonist ivuxolimab. These receptors were taken from an adult with an advanced solid tumor such as melanoma, head and neck, liver or kidney cancer. Both conserved end residues are part of each CDR3. A D gene is named only where the DNA matches it firmly. Size is stated for part of the rows, as once, few or many counts, or as a class when the clone is expanded.

CASSPSGRNEQYF | TGTGCCAGCTCACCATCCGGAAGGAATGAGCAGTACTTC | TRBV18 | 13 | TRBJ2-7 | many | NA
CASSPTAGVTNEKLFF | TGTGCCAGCTCACCAACGGCAGGGGTAACTAATGAAAAACTGTTTTTT | TRBV18 | 16 | TRBJ1-4 | once | NA
CAWAARQGAREQYF | TGTGCCTGGGCGGCCCGACAGGGGGCAAGGGAGCAGTACTTC | TRBV30 | 14 | TRBJ2-7 | few | TRBD1
CASRRHFGYTF | TGTGCCAGCCGAAGGCATTTCGGCTACACCTTC | TRBV5-8 | 11 | TRBJ1-2 | NA | NA
CAISERDRDNQPQHF | TGTGCCATCAGTGAAAGGGACAGAGACAATCAGCCCCAGCATTTT | TRBV10-3 | 15 | TRBJ1-5 | NA | TRBD1
CASSDPTVTDTQYF | TGTGCCAGCAGCGATCCGACAGTTACAGATACGCAGTATTTT | TRBV7-3 | 14 | TRBJ2-3 | NA | NA
CASSLSRGRVDTQYF | TGTGCCAGCAGCTTATCCAGGGGGCGGGTAGATACGCAGTATTTT | TRBV7-6 | 15 | TRBJ2-3 | once | TRBD1
CASSLDWTSGKFF | TGTGCCAGCAGCTTAGACTGGACTAGCGGAAAGTTCTTC | TRBV7-2 | 13 | TRBJ2-1 | NA | TRBD2
CASNAGPFYNEQFF | TGTGCCAGTAACGCGGGGCCCTTCTACAATGAGCAGTTCTTC | TRBV19 | 14 | TRBJ2-1 | few | NA
CASSLDGADTDTQYF | TGCGCCAGCAGCTTGGACGGCGCGGACACAGATACGCAGTATTTT | TRBV5-1 | 15 | TRBJ2-3 | NA | NA
CASSSGTSGMRQFF | TGCGCCAGCAGCTCCGGGACTAGCGGGATGAGGCAGTTCTTC | TRBV5-1 | 14 | TRBJ2-1 | NA | TRBD2
CASSSIGTSGWETQYF | TGCGCCAGCAGCTCGATCGGGACTAGCGGGTGGGAGACCCAGTACTTC | TRBV5-1 | 16 | TRBJ2-5 | NA | TRBD2
CASSPGTSSYNEQFF | TGTGCCAGCAGTCCCGGGACGTCCTCCTACAATGAGCAGTTCTTC | TRBV6-6 | 15 | TRBJ2-1 | NA | NA
CASSLAGGAAYNEQFF | TGCGCCAGCAGCTTGGCCGGAGGGGCTGCCTACAATGAGCAGTTCTTC | TRBV5-1 | 16 | TRBJ2-1 | NA | NA
CASSPNSGGGNEQFF | TGTGCCAGCTCACCCAATAGCGGGGGTGGCAATGAGCAGTTCTTC | TRBV18 | 15 | TRBJ2-1 | once | TRBD2
CASSIERGAYGYTF | TGTGCCAGTAGTATTGAGAGGGGGGCTTATGGCTACACCTTC | TRBV19 | 14 | TRBJ1-2 | NA | NA
CASSRTGVETQYF | TGCGCCAGCAGCCGTACAGGGGTAGAGACCCAGTACTTC | TRBV5-1 | 13 | TRBJ2-5 | NA | TRBD1
CASSLDLGVEQFF | TGTGCCAGCAGCTTAGATCTTGGGGTTGAGCAGTTCTTC | TRBV11-2 | 13 | TRBJ2-1 | NA | NA
CASSLVGTASEAFF | TGTGCCAGCAGCTTAGTTGGGACAGCCAGTGAAGCTTTCTTT | TRBV7-8 | 14 | TRBJ1-1 | NA | TRBD1
CASSRPGLAGTPYEQYF | TGTGCCAGCAGCCGACCGGGACTAGCGGGAACCCCCTACGAGCAGTACTTC | TRBV5-6 | 17 | TRBJ2-7 | once | TRBD2
CASSLGLAGGHSTDTQYF | TGTGCCAGCAGCTTAGGTCTAGCGGGGGGTCATAGCACAGATACGCAGTATTTT | TRBV13 | 18 | TRBJ2-3 | NA | TRBD2
CASSFGGTGVYEQYF | TGTGCCAGCAGCTTTGGGGGGACAGGAGTGTACGAGCAGTACTTC | TRBV11-1 | 15 | TRBJ2-7 | NA | TRBD1
CASSIGGPEGETQYF | TGTGCCAGTAGTATCGGGGGGCCCGAAGGGGAGACCCAGTACTTC | TRBV19 | 15 | TRBJ2-5 | NA | NA
CASSRMGLQEKLFF | TGTGCCAGCAGCCGTATGGGGTTACAAGAAAAACTGTTTTTT | TRBV7-9 | 14 | TRBJ1-4 | NA | NA
CASSPPGPARDTQYF | TGCGCCAGCAGCCCGCCGGGCCCAGCCCGGGATACGCAGTATTTT | TRBV10-2 | 15 | TRBJ2-3 | NA | NA
CASSSGTGYSPLHF | TGCGCCAGCAGCTCCGGGACAGGGTATTCACCCCTCCACTTT | TRBV5-1 | 14 | TRBJ1-6 | NA | TRBD1